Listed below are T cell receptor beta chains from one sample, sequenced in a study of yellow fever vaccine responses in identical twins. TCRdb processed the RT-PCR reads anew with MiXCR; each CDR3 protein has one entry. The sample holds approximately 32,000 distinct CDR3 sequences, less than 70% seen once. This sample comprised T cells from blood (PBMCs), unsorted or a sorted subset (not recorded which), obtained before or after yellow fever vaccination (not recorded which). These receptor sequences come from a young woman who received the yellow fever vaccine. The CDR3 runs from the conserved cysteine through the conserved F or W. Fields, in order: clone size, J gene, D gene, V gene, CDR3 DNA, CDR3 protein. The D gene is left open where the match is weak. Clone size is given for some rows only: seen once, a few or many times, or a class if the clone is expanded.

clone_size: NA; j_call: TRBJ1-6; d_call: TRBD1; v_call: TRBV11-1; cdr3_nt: TGTGCCAGCAGCCGGACAGGGGAGAATTCACCCCTCCACTTT; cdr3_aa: CASSRTGENSPLHF
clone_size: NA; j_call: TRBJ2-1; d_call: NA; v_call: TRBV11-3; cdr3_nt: TGTGCCAGCAGCCCAAGCACAGGGCTGTCCTACAATGAGCAGTTCTTC; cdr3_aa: CASSPSTGLSYNEQFF
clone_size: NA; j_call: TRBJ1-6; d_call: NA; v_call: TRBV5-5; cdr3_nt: TGTGCCAGCAGCCTTGGGTCCGGTGATTCACCCCTCCACTTT; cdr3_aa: CASSLGSGDSPLHF
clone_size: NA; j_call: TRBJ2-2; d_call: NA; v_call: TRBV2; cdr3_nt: TGTGCCAGCAGTGATGCACCGAACACCGGGGAGCTGTTTTTT; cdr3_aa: CASSDAPNTGELFF
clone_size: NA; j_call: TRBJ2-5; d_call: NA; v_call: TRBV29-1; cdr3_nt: TGCAGCGTTGTCCCAGGCAGCGCTTTAGAGACCCAGTACTTC; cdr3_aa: CSVVPGSALETQYF
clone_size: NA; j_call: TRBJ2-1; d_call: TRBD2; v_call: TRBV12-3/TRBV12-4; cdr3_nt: TGTGCCAGCAGCCCTCGACTAGCGGGAGTCAATGAGCAGTTCTTC; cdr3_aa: CASSPRLAGVNEQFF
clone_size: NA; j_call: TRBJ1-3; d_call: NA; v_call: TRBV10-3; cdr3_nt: TGTGCCACCGAGGGTTCTGGAAACACCATATATTTT; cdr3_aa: CATEGSGNTIYF
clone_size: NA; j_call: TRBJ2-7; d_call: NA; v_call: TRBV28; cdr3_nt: TGTGCCAGCAGTGACCTAGCACCCGAGCAGTACTTC; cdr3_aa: CASSDLAPEQYF
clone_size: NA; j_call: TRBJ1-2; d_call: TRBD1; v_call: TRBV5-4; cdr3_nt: TGTGCCAGCAGCCGTGACAGGGAGGTGCACACCTTC; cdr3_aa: CASSRDREVHTF
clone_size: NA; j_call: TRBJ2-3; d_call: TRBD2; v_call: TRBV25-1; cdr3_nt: TGTGCCAGCAGTCCCGGGACTAGCGGGAGGGATACAGATACGCAGTATTTT; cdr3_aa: CASSPGTSGRDTDTQYF
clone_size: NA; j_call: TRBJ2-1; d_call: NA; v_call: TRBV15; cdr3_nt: TGTGCCACCAGCAGAGATAAGGAGGGGGCGTTCTACAATGAGCAGTTCTTC; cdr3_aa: CATSRDKEGAFYNEQFF
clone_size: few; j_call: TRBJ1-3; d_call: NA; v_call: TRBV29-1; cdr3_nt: TGCAGCGTTGGCGGGGTCGGAAACACCATATATTTT; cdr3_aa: CSVGGVGNTIYF
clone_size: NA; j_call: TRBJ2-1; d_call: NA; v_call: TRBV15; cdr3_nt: TGTGCCACCAGCAAAGATCTAGATATCTACAATGAGCAGTTCTTC; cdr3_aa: CATSKDLDIYNEQFF
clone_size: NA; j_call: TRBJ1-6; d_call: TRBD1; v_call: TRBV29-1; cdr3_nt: TGCAGCCCCTGGACAGGGACAAATTCACCCCTCCACTTT; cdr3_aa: CSPWTGTNSPLHF
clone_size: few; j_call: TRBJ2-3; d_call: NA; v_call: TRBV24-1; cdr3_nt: TGTGCCACCAGAGTGGGTACTGGCACAGATACGCAGTATTTT; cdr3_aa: CATRVGTGTDTQYF
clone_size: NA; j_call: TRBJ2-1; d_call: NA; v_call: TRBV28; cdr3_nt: TGTGCCAGCAGTTTATCCGAGTACCGGGACAATGAGCAGTTCTTC; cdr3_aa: CASSLSEYRDNEQFF
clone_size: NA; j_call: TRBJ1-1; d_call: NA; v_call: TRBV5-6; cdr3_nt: TGTGCCAGCAGCTTGACAGGAAGGAACACTGAAGCTTTCTTT; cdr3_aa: CASSLTGRNTEAFF
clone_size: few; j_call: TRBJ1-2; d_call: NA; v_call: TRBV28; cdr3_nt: TGTGCCAGCAGTTTATCTAACAGACTATATGGCTACACCTTC; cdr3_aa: CASSLSNRLYGYTF
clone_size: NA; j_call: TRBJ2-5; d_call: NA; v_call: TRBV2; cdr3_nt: TGTGCCAGCAGTGAAACAGCGAGATCCCAAGAGACCCAGTACTTC; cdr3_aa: CASSETARSQETQYF
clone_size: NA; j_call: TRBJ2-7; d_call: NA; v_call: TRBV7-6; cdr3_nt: TGTGCCAGCAGCTTAGATGCGGGAATCTACGAGCAGTACTTC; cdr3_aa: CASSLDAGIYEQYF
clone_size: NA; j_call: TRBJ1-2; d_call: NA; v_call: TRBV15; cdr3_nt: TGTGCCACCAGCAGGTCCACGGGGTACTATGGCTACGCCTTC; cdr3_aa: CATSRSTGYYGYAF
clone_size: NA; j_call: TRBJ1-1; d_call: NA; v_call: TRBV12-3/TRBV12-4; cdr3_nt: TGTGCCAGCAGGGCACCGATGAACACTGAAGCTTTCTTT; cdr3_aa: CASRAPMNTEAFF
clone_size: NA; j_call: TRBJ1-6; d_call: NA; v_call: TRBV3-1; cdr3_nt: TGTGCCAGCAGCCCGGGACGGATAAATAATTCACCCCTCCACTTT; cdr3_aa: CASSPGRINNSPLHF
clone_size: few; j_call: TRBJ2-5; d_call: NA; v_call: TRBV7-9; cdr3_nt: TGTGCCAGCAGCTTATTCCCAGAACAAGAGACCCAGTACTTC; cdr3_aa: CASSLFPEQETQYF
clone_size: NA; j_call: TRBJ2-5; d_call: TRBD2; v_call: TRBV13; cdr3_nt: TGTGCCAGCAGCCAGCGGGGCCGGCCCGGGTACTTC; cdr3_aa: CASSQRGRPGYF
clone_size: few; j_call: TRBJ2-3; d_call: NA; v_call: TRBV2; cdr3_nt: TGTGCCAGCAGTGAGATTAGAGCGAATGCACACGATACGCAGTATTTT; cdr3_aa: CASSEIRANAHDTQYF
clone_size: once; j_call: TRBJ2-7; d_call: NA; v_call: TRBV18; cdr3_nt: TGTGCCAGCTCACCATCAGACCAGTCCTACGAGCAGTACTTC; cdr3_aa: CASSPSDQSYEQYF
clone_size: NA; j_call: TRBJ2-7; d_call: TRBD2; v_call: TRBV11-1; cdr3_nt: TGTGCCAGCAGCGCAGGGACTAGCGGGAGCTACGAGCAGTACTTC; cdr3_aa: CASSAGTSGSYEQYF
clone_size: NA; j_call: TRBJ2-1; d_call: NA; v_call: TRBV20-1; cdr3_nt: TGCAGTGCTAGAGCCAGTTATAATGAGCAGTTCTTC; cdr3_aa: CSARASYNEQFF
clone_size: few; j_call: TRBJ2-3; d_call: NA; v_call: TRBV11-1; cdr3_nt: TGTGCCAGCAGCTTAATGCGGGACTTCACAGATACGCAGTATTTT; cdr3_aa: CASSLMRDFTDTQYF
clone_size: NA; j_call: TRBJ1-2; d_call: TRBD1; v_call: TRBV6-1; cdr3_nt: TGTGCCAGCAGAAAGACAGGGACCAGTGGCTACACCTTC; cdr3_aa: CASRKTGTSGYTF
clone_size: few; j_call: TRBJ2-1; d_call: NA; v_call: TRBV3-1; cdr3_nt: TGTGCCAGCAGCCAAGAGGGGGGATTCTCCTACAATGAGCAGTTCTTC; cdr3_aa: CASSQEGGFSYNEQFF
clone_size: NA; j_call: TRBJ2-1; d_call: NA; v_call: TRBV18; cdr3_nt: TGTGCCAGCTCACCAAGGAATAGCGGCAGCTCCTACAATGAGCAGTTCTTC; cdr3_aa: CASSPRNSGSSYNEQFF
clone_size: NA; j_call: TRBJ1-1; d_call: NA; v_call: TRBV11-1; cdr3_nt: TGTGCCAGCAGCCTAGCAAGGATGACTGAAGCTTTCTTT; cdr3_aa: CASSLARMTEAFF
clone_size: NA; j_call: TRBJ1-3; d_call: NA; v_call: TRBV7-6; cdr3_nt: TGTGCCAGCAGCCAGTCACCAGAACCCTCTGGAAACACCATATATTTT; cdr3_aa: CASSQSPEPSGNTIYF
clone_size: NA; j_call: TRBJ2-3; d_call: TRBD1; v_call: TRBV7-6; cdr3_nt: TGTGCCAGCAGCTTAGGGGCAGGGGGCTTGGGAGATACGCAGTATTTT; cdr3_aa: CASSLGAGGLGDTQYF
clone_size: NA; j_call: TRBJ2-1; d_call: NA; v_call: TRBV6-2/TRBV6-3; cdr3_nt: TGTGCCAGCAGTTACTCTACTCGCTATGAGCAGTTCTTC; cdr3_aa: CASSYSTRYEQFF
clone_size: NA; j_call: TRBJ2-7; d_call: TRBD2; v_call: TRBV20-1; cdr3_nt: TGCAGTGCCTCTAGCGGGAGCTTCTACGAGCAGTACTTC; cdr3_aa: CSASSGSFYEQYF
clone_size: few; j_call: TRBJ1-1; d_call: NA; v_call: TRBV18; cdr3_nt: TGTGCCAGCTCACAGTATATGAACACTGAAGCTTTCTTT; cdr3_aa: CASSQYMNTEAFF
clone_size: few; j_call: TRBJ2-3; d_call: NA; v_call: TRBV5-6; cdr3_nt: TGTGCCAGCAGCGCGAATTGGGGCTTTGGTTATAGCACAGATACGCAGTATTTT; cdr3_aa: CASSANWGFGYSTDTQYF
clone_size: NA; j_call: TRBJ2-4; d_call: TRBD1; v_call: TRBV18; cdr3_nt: TGTGCCAGCTCACTACGGACAGGGGAAATAAACATTCAGTACTTC; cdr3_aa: CASSLRTGEINIQYF
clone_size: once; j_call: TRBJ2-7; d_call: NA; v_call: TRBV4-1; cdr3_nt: TGCGCCAGCAGCGGACAGGAGGGGGGGAGCTACGAGCAGTACTTC; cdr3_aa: CASSGQEGGSYEQYF
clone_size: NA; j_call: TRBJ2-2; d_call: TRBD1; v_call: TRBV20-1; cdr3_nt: TGCAGTGCAAAACGTACAGGGGCCGCGAACACCGGGGAGCTGTTTTTT; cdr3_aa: CSAKRTGAANTGELFF